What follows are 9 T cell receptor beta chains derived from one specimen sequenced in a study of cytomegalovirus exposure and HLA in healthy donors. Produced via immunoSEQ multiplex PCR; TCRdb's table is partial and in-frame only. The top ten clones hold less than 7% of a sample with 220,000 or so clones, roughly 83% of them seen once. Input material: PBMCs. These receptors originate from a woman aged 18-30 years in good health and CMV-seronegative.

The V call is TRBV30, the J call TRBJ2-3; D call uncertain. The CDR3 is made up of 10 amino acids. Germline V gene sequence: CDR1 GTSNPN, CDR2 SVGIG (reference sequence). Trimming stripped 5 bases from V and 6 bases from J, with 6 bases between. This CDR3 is CAWGRDTQYF. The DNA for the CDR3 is TGTGCCTGGGGGCGGGATACGCAGTATTTT.

The CDR3 is CAWSPRGGVETQYF. CDR3 sequence (DNA): TGTGCCTGGAGTCCCAGGGGGGGGGTCGAGACCCAGTACTTC. This rearrangement joins TRBV30 to TRBJ2-5, with D perhaps TRBD1 or TRBD2 (7 bases each). Germline CDR1 GTSNPN, CDR2 SVGIG (reference sequence). V lost 2 bases and J 5 bases, leaving 15 bases between the germline ends. The CDR3 covers 14 residues.

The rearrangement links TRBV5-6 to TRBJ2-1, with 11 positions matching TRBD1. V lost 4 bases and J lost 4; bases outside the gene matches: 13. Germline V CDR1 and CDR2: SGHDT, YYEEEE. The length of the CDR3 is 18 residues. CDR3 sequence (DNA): TGTGCCAGCAGCCGTTCCCCCGGGACAGGGGGTCCATACAATGAGCAGTTCTTC. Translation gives CASSRSPGTGGPYNEQFF.

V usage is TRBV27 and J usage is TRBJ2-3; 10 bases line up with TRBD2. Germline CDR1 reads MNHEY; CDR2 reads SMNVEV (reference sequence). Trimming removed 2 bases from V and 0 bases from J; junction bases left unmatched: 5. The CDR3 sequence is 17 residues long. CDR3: CASSLGTSAMSTDTQYF. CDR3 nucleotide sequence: TGTGCCAGCAGTTTAGGGACTAGCGCTATGAGCACAGATACGCAGTATTTT.

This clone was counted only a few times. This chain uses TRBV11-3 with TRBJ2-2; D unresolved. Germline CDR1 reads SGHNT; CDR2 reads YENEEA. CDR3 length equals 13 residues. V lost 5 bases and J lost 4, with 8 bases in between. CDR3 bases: TGTGCCAGCAGCGTACGACCCACCGGGGAGCTGTTTTTT. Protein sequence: CASSVRPTGELFF.

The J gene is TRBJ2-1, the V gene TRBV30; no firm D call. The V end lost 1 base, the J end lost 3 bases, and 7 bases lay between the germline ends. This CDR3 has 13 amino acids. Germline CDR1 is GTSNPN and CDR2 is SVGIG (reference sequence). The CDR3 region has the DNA TGTGCCTGGAGTGCGGGTAACTACAATGAGCAGTTCTTC. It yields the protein CAWSAGNYNEQFF.

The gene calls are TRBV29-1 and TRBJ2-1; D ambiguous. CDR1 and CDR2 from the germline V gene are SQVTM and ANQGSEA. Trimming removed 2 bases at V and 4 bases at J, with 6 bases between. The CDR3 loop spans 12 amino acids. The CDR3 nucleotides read TGCAGCGTTGAACGGAATTACAATGAGCAGTTCTTC. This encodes CSVERNYNEQFF.

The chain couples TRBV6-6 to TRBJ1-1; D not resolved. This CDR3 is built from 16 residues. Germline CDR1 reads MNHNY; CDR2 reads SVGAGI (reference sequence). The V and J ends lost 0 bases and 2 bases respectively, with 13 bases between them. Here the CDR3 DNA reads TGTGCCAGCAGTTACTCGATGGCTTTCAGTAACACTGAAGCTTTCTTT. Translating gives CASSYSMAFSNTEAFF.

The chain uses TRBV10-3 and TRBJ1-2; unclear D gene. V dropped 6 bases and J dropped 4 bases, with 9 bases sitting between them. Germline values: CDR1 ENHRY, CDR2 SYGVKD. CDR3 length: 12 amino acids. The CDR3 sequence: CAISTDFYGYTF. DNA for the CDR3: TGTGCCATCAGCACAGATTTCTATGGCTACACCTTC.